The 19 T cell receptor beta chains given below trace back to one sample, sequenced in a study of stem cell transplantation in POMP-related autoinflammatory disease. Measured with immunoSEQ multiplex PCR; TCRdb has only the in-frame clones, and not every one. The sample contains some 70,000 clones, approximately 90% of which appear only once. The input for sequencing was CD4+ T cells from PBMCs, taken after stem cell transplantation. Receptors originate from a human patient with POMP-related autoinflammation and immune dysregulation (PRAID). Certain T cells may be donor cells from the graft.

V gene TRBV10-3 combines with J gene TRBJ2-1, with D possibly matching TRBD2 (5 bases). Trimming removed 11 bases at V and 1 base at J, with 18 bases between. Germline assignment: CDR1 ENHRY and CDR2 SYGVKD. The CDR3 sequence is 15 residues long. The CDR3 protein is CAASPGKGSYNEQFF. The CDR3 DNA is TGTGCCGCTTCCCCCGGGAAAGGATCCTACAATGAGCAGTTCTTC.

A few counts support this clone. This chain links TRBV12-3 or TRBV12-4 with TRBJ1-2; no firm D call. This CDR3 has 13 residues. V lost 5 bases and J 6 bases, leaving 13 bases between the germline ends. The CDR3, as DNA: TGTGCCAGCAGTCTTGGTGGGTCTGATGGCTACACCTTC. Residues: CASSLGGSDGYTF.

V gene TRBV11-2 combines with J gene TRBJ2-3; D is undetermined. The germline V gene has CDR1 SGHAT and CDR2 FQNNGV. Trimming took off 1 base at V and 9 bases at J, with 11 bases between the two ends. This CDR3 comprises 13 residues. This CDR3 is CASSLAPGLTQYF. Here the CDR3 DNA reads TGTGCCAGCAGCTTAGCGCCGGGTTTGACGCAGTATTTT.

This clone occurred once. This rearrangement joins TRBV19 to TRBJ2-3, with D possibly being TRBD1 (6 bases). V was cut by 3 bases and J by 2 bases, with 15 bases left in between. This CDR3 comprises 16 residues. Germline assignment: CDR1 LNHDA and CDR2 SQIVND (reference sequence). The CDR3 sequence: CASSIVSRTDTDTQYF. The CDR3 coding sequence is TGTGCCAGTAGTATCGTCTCTCGGACAGACACAGATACGCAGTATTTT.

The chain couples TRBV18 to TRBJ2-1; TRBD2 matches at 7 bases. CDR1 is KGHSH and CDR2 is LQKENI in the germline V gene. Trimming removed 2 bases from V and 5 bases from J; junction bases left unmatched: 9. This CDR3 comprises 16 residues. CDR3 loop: CASSPYGLAVDNEQFF. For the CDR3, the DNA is TGTGCCAGCTCACCATACGGGCTAGCGGTCGACAATGAGCAGTTCTTC.

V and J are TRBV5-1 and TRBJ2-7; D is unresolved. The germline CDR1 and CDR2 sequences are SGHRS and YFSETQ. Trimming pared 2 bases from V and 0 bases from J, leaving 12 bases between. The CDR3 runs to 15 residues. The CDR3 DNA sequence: TGCGCCAGCAGCTTCGGCAGGCTAAGCTCCTACGAGCAGTACTTC. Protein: CASSFGRLSSYEQYF.

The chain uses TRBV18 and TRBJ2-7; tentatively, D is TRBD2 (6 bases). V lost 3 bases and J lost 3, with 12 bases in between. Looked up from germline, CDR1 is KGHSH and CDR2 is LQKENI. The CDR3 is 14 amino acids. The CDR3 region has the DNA TGTGCCAGCTCACCTCTCCCGGGAGACTACGAGCAGTACTTC. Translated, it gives CASSPLPGDYEQYF.

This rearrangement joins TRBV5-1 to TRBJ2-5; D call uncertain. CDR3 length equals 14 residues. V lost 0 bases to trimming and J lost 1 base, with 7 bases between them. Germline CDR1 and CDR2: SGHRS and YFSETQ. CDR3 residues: CASSLVGIQETQYF. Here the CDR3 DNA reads TGCGCCAGCAGCTTGGTCGGCATCCAAGAGACCCAGTACTTC.

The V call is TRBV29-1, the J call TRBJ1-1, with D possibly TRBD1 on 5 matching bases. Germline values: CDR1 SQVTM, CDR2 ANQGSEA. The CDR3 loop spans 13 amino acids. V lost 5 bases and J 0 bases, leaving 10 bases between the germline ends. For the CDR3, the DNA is TGCAGCGTTAGACGGGGCATGAACACTGAAGCTTTCTTT. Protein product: CSVRRGMNTEAFF.

The DNA of the CDR3 is TGTGCCACCAGTGACCCAGGGTACGGGGCCAACGTCCTGACTTTC. Translated: CATSDPGYGANVLTF. The J gene is TRBJ2-6, the V gene TRBV24-1; D perhaps matches TRBD1 (5 bases). This CDR3 contains 15 residues. The germline V gene has CDR1 KGHDR and CDR2 SFDVKD. V shed 4 bases and J shed 4 bases, with 10 bases lying between them.

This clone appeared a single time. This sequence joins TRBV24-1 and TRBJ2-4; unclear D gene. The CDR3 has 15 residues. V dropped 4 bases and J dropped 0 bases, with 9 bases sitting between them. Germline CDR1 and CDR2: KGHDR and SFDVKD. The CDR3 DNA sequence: TGTGCCACCAGTGACACCGGTGGAGCCAAAAACATTCAGTACTTC. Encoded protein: CATSDTGGAKNIQYF.

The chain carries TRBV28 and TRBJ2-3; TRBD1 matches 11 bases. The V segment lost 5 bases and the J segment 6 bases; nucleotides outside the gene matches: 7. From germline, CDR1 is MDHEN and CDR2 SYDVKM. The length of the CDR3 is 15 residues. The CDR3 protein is CASSPGTGGVDTQYF. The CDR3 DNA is TGTGCCAGCAGTCCCGGGACAGGGGGTGTTGATACGCAGTATTTT.

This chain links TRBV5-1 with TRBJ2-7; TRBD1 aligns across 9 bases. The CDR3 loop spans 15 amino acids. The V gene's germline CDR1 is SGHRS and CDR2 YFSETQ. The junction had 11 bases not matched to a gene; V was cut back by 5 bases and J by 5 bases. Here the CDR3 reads CASSWAGTGSDEQYF. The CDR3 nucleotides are TGCGCCAGCAGTTGGGCCGGGACAGGGAGTGACGAGCAGTACTTC.

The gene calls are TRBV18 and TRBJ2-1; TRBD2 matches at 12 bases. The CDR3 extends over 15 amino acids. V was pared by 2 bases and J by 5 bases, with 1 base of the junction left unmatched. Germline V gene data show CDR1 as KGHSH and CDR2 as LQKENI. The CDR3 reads CASSPRTSGNNEQFF. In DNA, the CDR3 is TGTGCCAGCTCACCAAGGACTAGCGGGAACAATGAGCAGTTCTTC.

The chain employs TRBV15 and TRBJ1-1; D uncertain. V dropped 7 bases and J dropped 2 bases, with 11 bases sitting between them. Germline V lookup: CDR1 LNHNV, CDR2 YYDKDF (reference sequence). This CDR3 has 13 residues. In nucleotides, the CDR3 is TGTGCCACCAAGTTTGGAGCCAACACTGAAGCTTTCTTT. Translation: CATKFGANTEAFF.

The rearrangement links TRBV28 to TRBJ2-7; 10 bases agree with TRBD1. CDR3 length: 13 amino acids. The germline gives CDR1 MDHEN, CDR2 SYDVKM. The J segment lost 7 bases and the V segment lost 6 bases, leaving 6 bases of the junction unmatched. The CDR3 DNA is TGTGCCAGCAGAAGACAGGGGGCTGGTGAGCAGTACGTC. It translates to CASRRQGAGEQYV.

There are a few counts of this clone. CDR3 in DNA: TGCGCCAGCAGCTCCGGGACTAGCGGCTACGAGCAGTACTTC. Translation: CASSSGTSGYEQYF. This sequence joins TRBV5-1 and TRBJ2-7; TRBD2 aligns across 11 bases. The germline V gene has CDR1 SGHRS and CDR2 YFSETQ. J was trimmed by 3 bases and V by 3 bases; bases with no gene match: 2. There are 14 residues in the CDR3. The variable domain in full, with the rest retrieved from reference TRBV5-1 and TRBJ2-7, is KAGVTQTPRYLIKTRGQQVTLSCSPISGHRSVSWYQQTPGQGLQFLFEYFSETQRNKGNFPGRFSGRQFSNSRSEMNVSTLELGDSALYLCASSSGTSGYEQYFGPGTRLTVT.

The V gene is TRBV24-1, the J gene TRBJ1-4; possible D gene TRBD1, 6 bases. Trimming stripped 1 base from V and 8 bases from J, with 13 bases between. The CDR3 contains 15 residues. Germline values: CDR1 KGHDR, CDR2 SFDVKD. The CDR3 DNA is TGTGCCACCAGTGATTTTGGACAGACTACCGAAAAACTGTTTTTT. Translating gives CATSDFGQTTEKLFF.

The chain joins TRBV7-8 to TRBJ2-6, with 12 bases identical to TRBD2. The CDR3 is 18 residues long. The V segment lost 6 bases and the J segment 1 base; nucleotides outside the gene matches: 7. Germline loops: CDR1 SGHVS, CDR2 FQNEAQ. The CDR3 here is CASRLAGGPVSGANVLTF. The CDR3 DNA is TGTGCCAGCAGGCTAGCGGGAGGGCCGGTTTCTGGGGCCAACGTCCTGACTTTC.